This is a list of T cell receptor beta chains from one sample in a study of glioma-infiltrating T cells. TCRdb processed the multiplex PCR reads anew with MiXCR; each CDR3 protein has one entry. Of some 190,000 distinct CDR3 sequences listed, approximately 30% are singletons. The sequenced sample was glioma tissue, nonneoplastic brain tissue, or PBMCs (not recorded which). Source of these receptors: a human donor with low-grade glioma or glioblastoma, undergoing nonglioma brain surgery, or in good health (not recorded which). The CDR3 runs from the conserved cysteine through the conserved F or W. A D gene is named only where the DNA matches it firmly. Clone size is stated in some rows and not others, as once, few, many or a class when expanded.

D gene: NA; J gene: TRBJ2-6; V gene: TRBV6-2/TRBV6-3; clone size: many; CDR3 DNA: TGTGCCAGCAGCCGGGACACTGGGGCCAACGTCCTGACTTTC; CDR3 protein: CASSRDTGANVLTF
D gene: NA; J gene: TRBJ2-5; V gene: TRBV7-2; clone size: NA; CDR3 DNA: TGTGCCAGCAGCTCCACGGGACTCCAGATCACCCAGTACTTC; CDR3 protein: CASSSTGLQITQYF
D gene: TRBD2; J gene: TRBJ2-2; V gene: TRBV19; clone size: few; CDR3 DNA: TGTGCCACCTTTGGAGCGGGAGGGCCTCCTGGCGGGGAGCTGTTTTTT; CDR3 protein: CATFGAGGPPGGELFF
D gene: NA; J gene: TRBJ1-5; V gene: TRBV5-6; clone size: few; CDR3 DNA: TGTGCCAGCAGCCTGAGGGGTAGGGAAAATCAGCCCCAGCATTTT; CDR3 protein: CASSLRGRENQPQHF
D gene: NA; J gene: TRBJ2-7; V gene: TRBV5-1; clone size: NA; CDR3 DNA: TGCGCCAGCAGCTGGACAGCCGGAACCTACGAGCAGTACTTC; CDR3 protein: CASSWTAGTYEQYF
D gene: NA; J gene: TRBJ1-1; V gene: TRBV20-1; clone size: many; CDR3 DNA: TGCAGTGCTGGCAGGGACATAAACACTGAAGCTTTCTTT; CDR3 protein: CSAGRDINTEAFF
D gene: NA; J gene: TRBJ1-1; V gene: TRBV29-1; clone size: many; CDR3 DNA: TGCAGCTCTGGGGGTCTTAATGTCGGCACTGAAGCTTTCTTT; CDR3 protein: CSSGGLNVGTEAFF
D gene: NA; J gene: TRBJ2-1; V gene: TRBV15; clone size: many; CDR3 DNA: TGTGCCACCAGCCTCCGACTGTTTACTAGAGGTGGCAATGAGCAGTTCTTC; CDR3 protein: CATSLRLFTRGGNEQFF
D gene: NA; J gene: TRBJ2-5; V gene: TRBV5-6; clone size: NA; CDR3 DNA: TGTGCCAGCAGCTGGTACACTCAAGAGACCCAGTACTTC; CDR3 protein: CASSWYTQETQYF
D gene: TRBD1; J gene: TRBJ2-1; V gene: TRBV4-3; clone size: many; CDR3 DNA: TGCGCCAGCAGCTCGGGACAGGGGGGACTGACCGAGCAGTTCTTC; CDR3 protein: CASSSGQGGLTEQFF
D gene: NA; J gene: TRBJ2-4; V gene: TRBV28; clone size: many; CDR3 DNA: TGTGCCAGCAGTTTAAGTGGGAACATTCAGTACTTC; CDR3 protein: CASSLSGNIQYF
D gene: TRBD1; J gene: TRBJ1-5; V gene: TRBV27; clone size: NA; CDR3 DNA: TGTGCCAGCAGTATTTCCGGGACAGGTTCGCAGCCCCAGCAATTT; CDR3 protein: CASSISGTGSQPQQF
D gene: NA; J gene: TRBJ2-7; V gene: TRBV20-1; clone size: NA; CDR3 DNA: TGCAGTGCTAGTAAGCCAGGGGACGAGCAGTACTTC; CDR3 protein: CSASKPGDEQYF
D gene: NA; J gene: TRBJ1-6; V gene: TRBV4-3; clone size: many; CDR3 DNA: TGCGCCAGCAGCCAAGATGACAGTTTTAGTTCACCCCTCCACTTT; CDR3 protein: CASSQDDSFSSPLHF
D gene: NA; J gene: TRBJ1-1; V gene: TRBV4-3; clone size: many; CDR3 DNA: TGCGCCAGCAGCCACGGGGGGAACACTGAAGCTTTCTTT; CDR3 protein: CASSHGGNTEAFF
D gene: TRBD2; J gene: TRBJ2-5; V gene: TRBV6-1; clone size: many; CDR3 DNA: TGTGCCAGCAGCGACGGGCTAGCGGGACCCAGGACCCAGTACTTC; CDR3 protein: CASSDGLAGPRTQYF
D gene: NA; J gene: TRBJ2-3; V gene: TRBV7-3; clone size: NA; CDR3 DNA: TGTGCCAGCGGCCAGCGAAGGGCAGATACGCAGTATTTT; CDR3 protein: CASGQRRADTQYF
D gene: NA; J gene: TRBJ2-1; V gene: TRBV19; clone size: many; CDR3 DNA: TGTGCCAGTAGTATAGACGAAGGGACAACGGAGGATGAGCAGTTCTTC; CDR3 protein: CASSIDEGTTEDEQFF
D gene: NA; J gene: TRBJ1-2; V gene: TRBV12-3/TRBV12-4; clone size: NA; CDR3 DNA: TGTGCCAGCAGTTTTCTTGCAGCGTCTAACTATGGCTACACCTTC; CDR3 protein: CASSFLAASNYGYTF
D gene: TRBD2; J gene: TRBJ2-5; V gene: TRBV20-1; clone size: NA; CDR3 DNA: TGCAGTGCTAGTGGATCGGCTAGCGGGAGGCCAAACCCCTACCAAGAGACCCAGTACTTC; CDR3 protein: CSASGSASGRPNPYQETQYF
D gene: NA; J gene: TRBJ2-3; V gene: TRBV4-3; clone size: many; CDR3 DNA: TGCGCCAGCAGCCAAGATTGGGGGTACACAGATACGCAGTATTTT; CDR3 protein: CASSQDWGYTDTQYF
D gene: NA; J gene: TRBJ2-3; V gene: TRBV14; clone size: NA; CDR3 DNA: TGTGCCAGCAGCCAAGGCGGGCTCACAGGTACGCAGTATTTT; CDR3 protein: CASSQGGLTGTQYF
D gene: TRBD1; J gene: TRBJ2-7; V gene: TRBV4-2; clone size: NA; CDR3 DNA: TGTGCCAGCAGCCCATCTCGGGGACAGGAGGTCAACTACGAGCAGTACTTC; CDR3 protein: CASSPSRGQEVNYEQYF
D gene: TRBD2; J gene: TRBJ2-7; V gene: TRBV25-1; clone size: many; CDR3 DNA: TGTGCCAGCAGTGAATCTAGCGGGAGGGCCTACGAGCAGTACTTC; CDR3 protein: CASSESSGRAYEQYF
D gene: NA; J gene: TRBJ1-2; V gene: TRBV30; clone size: NA; CDR3 DNA: TGTGCCTGGAGTGTACCCGGAGGGCTTTATGGCTACACCTTC; CDR3 protein: CAWSVPGGLYGYTF
D gene: TRBD2; J gene: TRBJ2-5; V gene: TRBV7-2; clone size: NA; CDR3 DNA: TGTGCCAGCAGCTTAGGACTAGCCCGCACAGAGACCCAGTACTTC; CDR3 protein: CASSLGLARTETQYF
D gene: NA; J gene: TRBJ2-1; V gene: TRBV28; clone size: many; CDR3 DNA: TGTGCCAGCAGCCCCCCCGCAGGGGCGAATGAGCAGTTCTTC; CDR3 protein: CASSPPAGANEQFF